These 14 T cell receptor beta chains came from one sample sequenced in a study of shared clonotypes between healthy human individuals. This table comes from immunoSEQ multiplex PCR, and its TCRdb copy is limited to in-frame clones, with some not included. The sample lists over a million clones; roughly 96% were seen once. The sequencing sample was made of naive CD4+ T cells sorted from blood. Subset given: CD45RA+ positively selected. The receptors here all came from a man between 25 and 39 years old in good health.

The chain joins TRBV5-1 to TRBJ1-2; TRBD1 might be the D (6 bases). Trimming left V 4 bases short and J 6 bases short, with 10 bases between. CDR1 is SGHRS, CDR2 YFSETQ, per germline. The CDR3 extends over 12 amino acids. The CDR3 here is CASSTDRHGYTF. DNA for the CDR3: TGCGCCAGCAGCACTGACAGGCATGGCTACACCTTC.

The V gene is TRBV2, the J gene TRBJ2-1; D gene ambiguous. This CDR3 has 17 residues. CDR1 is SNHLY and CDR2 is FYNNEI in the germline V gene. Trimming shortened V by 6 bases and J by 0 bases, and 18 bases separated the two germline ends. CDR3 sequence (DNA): TGTGCCAGCAGAGTTTTCCGAGGACCCAGCTCCTACAATGAGCAGTTCTTC. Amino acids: CASRVFRGPSSYNEQFF.

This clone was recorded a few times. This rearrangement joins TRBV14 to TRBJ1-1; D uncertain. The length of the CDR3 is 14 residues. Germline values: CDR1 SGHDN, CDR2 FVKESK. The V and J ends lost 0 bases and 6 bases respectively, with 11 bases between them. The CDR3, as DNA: TGTGCCAGCAGCCAAGACCGCTTTGCAGCTGAAGCTTTCTTT. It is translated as CASSQDRFAAEAFF.

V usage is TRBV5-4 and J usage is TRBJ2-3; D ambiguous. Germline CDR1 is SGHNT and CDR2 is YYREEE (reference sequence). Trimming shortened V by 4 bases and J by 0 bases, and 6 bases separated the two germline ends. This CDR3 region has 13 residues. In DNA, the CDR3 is TGTGCCAGCAGCATCCCTAGCACAGATACGCAGTATTTT. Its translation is CASSIPSTDTQYF. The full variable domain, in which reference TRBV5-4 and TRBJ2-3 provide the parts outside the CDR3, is ETGVTQSPTHLIKTRGQQVTLRCSSQSGHNTVSWYQQALGQGPQFIFQYYREEENGRGNFPPRFSGLQFPNYSSELNVNALELDDSALYLCASSIPSTDTQYFGPGTRLTVL.

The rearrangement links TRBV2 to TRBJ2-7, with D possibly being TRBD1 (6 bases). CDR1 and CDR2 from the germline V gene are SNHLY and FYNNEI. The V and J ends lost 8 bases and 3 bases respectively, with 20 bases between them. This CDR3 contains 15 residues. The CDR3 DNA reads TGTGCCAGCTGTAAAGGCTCCGGACAGAACTACGAGCAGTACTTC. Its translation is CASCKGSGQNYEQYF.

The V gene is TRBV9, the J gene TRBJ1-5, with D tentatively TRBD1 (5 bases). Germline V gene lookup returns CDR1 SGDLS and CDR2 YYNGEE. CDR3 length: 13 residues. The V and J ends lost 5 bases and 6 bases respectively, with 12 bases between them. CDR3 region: CASSSSGGQPQHF. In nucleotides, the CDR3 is TGTGCCAGCAGTTCTAGCGGGGGTCAGCCCCAGCATTTT.

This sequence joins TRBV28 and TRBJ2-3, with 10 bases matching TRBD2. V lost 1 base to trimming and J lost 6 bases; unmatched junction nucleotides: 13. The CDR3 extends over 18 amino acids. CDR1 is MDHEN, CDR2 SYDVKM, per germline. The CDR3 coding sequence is TGTGCCAGCAGTTTATTTTTGTCTAGCGGGAGAATTGGGGATACGCAGTATTTT. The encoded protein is CASSLFLSSGRIGDTQYF.

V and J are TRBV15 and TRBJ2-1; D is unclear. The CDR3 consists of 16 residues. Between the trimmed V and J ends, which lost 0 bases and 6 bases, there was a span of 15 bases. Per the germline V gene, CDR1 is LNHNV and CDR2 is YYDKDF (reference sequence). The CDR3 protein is CATSRDPFRSANEQFF. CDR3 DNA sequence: TGTGCCACCAGCAGAGACCCCTTCCGGTCCGCCAATGAGCAGTTCTTC.

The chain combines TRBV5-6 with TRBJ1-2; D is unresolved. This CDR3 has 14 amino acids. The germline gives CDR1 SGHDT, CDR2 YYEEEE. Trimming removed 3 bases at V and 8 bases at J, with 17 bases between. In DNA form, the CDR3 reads TGTGCCAGCAGCTCCCCCGAGGGAGTGCGGGGCTACACCTTC. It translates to CASSSPEGVRGYTF. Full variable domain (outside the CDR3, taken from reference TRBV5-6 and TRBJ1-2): DAGVTQSPTHLIKTRGQQVTLRCSPKSGHDTVSWYQQALGQGPQFIFQYYEEEERQRGNFPDRFSGHQFPNYSSELNVNALLLGDSALYLCASSSPEGVRGYTFGSGTRLTVV.

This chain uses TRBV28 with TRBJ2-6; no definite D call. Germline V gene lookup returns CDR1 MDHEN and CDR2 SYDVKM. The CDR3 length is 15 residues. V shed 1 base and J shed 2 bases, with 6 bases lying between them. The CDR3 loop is CASSLFLAGANVLTF. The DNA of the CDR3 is TGTGCCAGCAGTTTATTCTTGGCTGGGGCCAACGTCCTGACTTTC. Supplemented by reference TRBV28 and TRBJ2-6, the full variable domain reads DVKVTQSSRYLVKRTGEKVFLECVQDMDHENMFWYRQDPGLGLRLIYFSYDVKMKEKGDIPEGYSVSREKKERFSLILESASTNQTSMYLCASSLFLAGANVLTFGAGSRLTVL.

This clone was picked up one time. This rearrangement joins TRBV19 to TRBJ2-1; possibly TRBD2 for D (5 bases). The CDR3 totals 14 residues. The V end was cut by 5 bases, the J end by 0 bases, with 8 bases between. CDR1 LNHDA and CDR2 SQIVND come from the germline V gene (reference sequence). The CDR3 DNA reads TGTGCCAGTAGTTTAGCGAGCTCCTACAATGAGCAGTTCTTC. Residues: CASSLASSYNEQFF.

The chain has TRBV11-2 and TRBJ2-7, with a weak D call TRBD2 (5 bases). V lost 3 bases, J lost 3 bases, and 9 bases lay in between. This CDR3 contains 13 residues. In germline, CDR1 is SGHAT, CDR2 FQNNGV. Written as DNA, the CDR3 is TGTGCCAGCAGCTTTCTTCGGGACTACGAGCAGTACTTC. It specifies CASSFLRDYEQYF.

CDR3 in DNA: TGTGCCAGCAGCCACCCCCAAGCGGGAGGTTCTTACGAGCAGTACTTC. Translation gives CASSHPQAGGSYEQYF. V and J are TRBV4-2 and TRBJ2-7, with 9 bases fitting TRBD2. The CDR3 has 16 residues. Germline loops: CDR1 LGHNA, CDR2 YNFKEQ. With V trimmed by 3 bases and J by 4 bases, 10 bases remained unmatched.

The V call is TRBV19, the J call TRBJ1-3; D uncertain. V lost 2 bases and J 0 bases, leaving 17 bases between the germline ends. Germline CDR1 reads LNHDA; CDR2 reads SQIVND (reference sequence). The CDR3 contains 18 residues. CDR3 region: CASSIYAALTDSGNTIYF. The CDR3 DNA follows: TGTGCCAGTAGTATATATGCGGCCCTCACCGACTCTGGAAACACCATATATTTT.